This entry describes one T cell receptor beta chain. PCR primers comprised 60 Vbeta and 13 Jbeta primers. Some clones are missing from TCRdb's copy, which holds only in-frame ones; the method was immunoSEQ multiplex PCR. This listing includes tens of thousands of clones. The data are from a study of cytomegalovirus exposure and HLA in healthy donors. Study details: Findings of an earlier analysis included over 95 million unique TCR beta sequences from roughly 200 million T cells. Inside one of the first data releases sat around 77 million unique TCRs taken from HLA-typed donors.

The sequence was obtained from a woman in her thirties or forties in good health and CMV-seropositive. Sequenced input: PBMCs.

CDR3 nucleotide sequence: TGTGCCAGCAGCGTGACTACTAACACCGGGGAGCTGTTTTTT. Protein: CASSVTTNTGELFF. The rearrangement joins TRBV11-3 to TRBJ2-2; tentative D call: TRBD2 (5 bases). Germline CDR1 reads SGHNT; CDR2 reads YENEEA. This CDR3 comprises 14 residues. Between the trimmed V and J ends, which lost 5 bases and 2 bases, there was a span of 9 bases.